The clone carrying this T cell receptor beta chain shows up as medium-sized by frequency. Its antigen is undetermined. TRB rearrangements were amplified by touch-down multiplex PCR with mixed TRB-A/B primers. TCRdb reanalyzed the multiplex PCR reads, giving one entry per CDR3 protein sequence and no DNA. The listing records more than 4,500 distinct CDR3 sequences. The source of the sample is a study of T cell clusters in autoimmune cytopenias. Some 40,000 genome equivalents of blood DNA were amplified for TRB. Findings and caveats of the study: Primary autoimmune cytopenia patients appeared to lack physiological T cell clusters present in healthy donors. TRB repertoire shifts in secondary cytopenia and chronic lymphocytic leukemia mostly reflected lymphoma, not autoimmunity.

Germline CDR1 and CDR2: MNHEY and SVGEGT. The CDR3 sequence is 14 residues long. This sample was also put to use in a study of T cell repertoires in aging, cancer and after chemotherapy.

The chain joins TRBV6-2 or TRBV6-3 to TRBJ1-5. The origin of this receptor is a human donor in good health. The specimen sequenced was peripheral blood. CDR3 sequence reads: CASKGTYSNQPQHF.